The 16 T cell receptor beta chains below all came from one sample that was sequenced in a study of blood T cell repertoires in COVID-19. Sequenced by immunoSEQ multiplex PCR; TCRdb stores in-frame clones only, minus some. The table shows about 290,000 clones, with approximately 91% occurring only once. Material for sequencing was PBMCs or T cells enriched from blood (not recorded which). The receptors were sampled from a woman between 40 and 50 years old who had recovered from COVID-19.

The chain joins TRBV6-2 or TRBV6-3 to TRBJ1-5, with TRBD1 matching 8 bases. The length of the CDR3 is 14 residues. V lost 4 bases, J lost 6 bases, and 5 bases stayed unmatched. Germline V gene data show CDR1 as MNHEY and CDR2 as SVGEGT. The CDR3 here is CASSSGGGGQPQHF. The CDR3 DNA is TGTGCCAGCAGTTCAGGGGGCGGGGGTCAGCCCCAGCATTTT.

The rearrangement uses TRBV9 and TRBJ1-5; 10 bases are shared with TRBD1. Germline V gives CDR1 SGDLS, CDR2 YYNGEE. Trimming took 4 bases from V and 5 from J; bases not matched to a gene: 3. The CDR3 runs to 14 residues. DNA of the CDR3: TGTGCCAGCAGCATGACAGGGGGCGATCAGCCCCAGCATTTT. Translated: CASSMTGGDQPQHF.

The chain joins TRBV7-3 to TRBJ2-2; perhaps TRBD2 as D (6 bases). V dropped 2 bases and J dropped 5 bases, with 18 bases sitting between them. The CDR3 totals 17 residues. The germline V gene has CDR1 SGHTA and CDR2 FQGTGA. CDR3: CASSLGVGPSGTGELFF. The CDR3 bases are TGTGCCAGCAGCTTAGGGGTGGGCCCGAGCGGGACCGGGGAGCTGTTTTTT.

The chain joins TRBV5-1 to TRBJ2-2; 8 bases map to TRBD2. This CDR3 contains 16 residues. V trimming: 5 bases; J trimming: 8 bases; junction bases outside the gene matches: 14. CDR1 and CDR2 from the germline V gene are SGHRS and YFSETQ. CDR3 in DNA: TGCGCCAGCAGGGAAGCGGGGGCTCTCCGAGCAGGGGAGCTGTTTTTT. It yields the protein CASREAGALRAGELFF.

A note on this clone: The sample carries other DNA sequences with the same CDR3. The J gene is TRBJ1-1, the V gene TRBV7-9; D not certain. The CDR3 is 13 amino acids. V lost 1 base and J 1 base, leaving 4 bases between the germline ends. Germline V gene lookup returns CDR1 SEHNR and CDR2 FQNEAQ (reference sequence). CDR3 DNA: TGTGCCAGCAGCTTAGTCCGGAACACTGAAGCTTTCTTT. As protein: CASSLVRNTEAFF.

J is TRBJ2-5 and V is TRBV4-3, with D possibly TRBD2 on 7 matching bases. V lost 0 bases, J lost 10 bases, and 15 bases lay in between. CDR1 and CDR2 from the germline V gene are LGHNA and YSLEER. CDR3 length: 14 residues. The CDR3 nucleotides are TGCGCCAGCAGCCAAGATCGCACAGGGAGGGTCCAGTACTTC. Amino acid sequence: CASSQDRTGRVQYF.

The chain is built from TRBV25-1 and TRBJ1-2; 7 bases agree with TRBD1. CDR3 size: 16 residues. CDR1 and CDR2 from the germline V gene are MGHDK and SYGVNS. Trimming removed 3 bases from V and 5 bases from J; junction bases left unmatched: 12. CDR3 DNA: TGTGCCAGCAGTGAGCGCGACAGGGAGGAGTTGTATGGCTACACCTTC. Encoded protein: CASSERDREELYGYTF.

The V and J genes are TRBV4-2 and TRBJ2-3; 9 nucleotides line up with TRBD2. Per the germline V gene, CDR1 is LGHNA and CDR2 is YNFKEQ. With 5 bases clipped from V and 2 bases from J, the junction kept 8 bases outside the gene matches. The CDR3 runs to 16 residues. The CDR3 sequence is CASSLAGAPVTDTQYF. Written as DNA, the CDR3 is TGTGCCAGCAGCTTAGCGGGGGCCCCCGTCACAGATACGCAGTATTTT.

This clone appeared once. CDR3: CATSRGKSSYNEQFF. The CDR3 DNA reads as TGTGCCACCAGCAGAGGAAAGAGCTCCTACAATGAGCAGTTCTTC. This chain uses TRBV15 with TRBJ2-1, with unresolved D. Trimming left V 1 base short and J 0 bases short, with 7 bases between. Germline V gene data show CDR1 as LNHNV and CDR2 as YYDKDF (reference sequence). This CDR3 has 15 residues.

V and J are TRBV11-1 and TRBJ2-3, with a possible D match to TRBD2 (6 bases). This CDR3 region has 14 residues. The V gene's germline CDR1 is SGHAT and CDR2 FQDESV (reference sequence). Trimming took off 3 bases at V and 5 bases at J, with 12 bases between the two ends. CDR3 in amino acids: CASSFGGSGDTQYF. The CDR3 nucleotides are TGTGCCAGCAGCTTCGGGGGTTCCGGAGATACGCAGTATTTT.

The chain joins TRBV30 to TRBJ2-2, with 10 positions matching TRBD2. Germline V gives CDR1 GTSNPN, CDR2 SVGIG (reference sequence). The junction had 9 bases not matched to a gene; V was cut back by 4 bases and J by 7 bases. The CDR3 consists of 15 residues. The CDR3 protein is CAWNRASGRVGELFF. In nucleotides, the CDR3 is TGTGCCTGGAATCGTGCTAGCGGGAGAGTCGGGGAGCTGTTTTTT.

V usage is TRBV3-1 (or the pseudogene TRBV3-2) and J usage is TRBJ2-3, with TRBD1 as a possible D gene (6 bases). Germline V gene data show CDR1 as LGHDT and CDR2 as YNNKEL (reference sequence). Trimming stripped 4 bases from V and 1 base from J, with 6 bases between. The CDR3 contains 13 residues. Written as DNA, the CDR3 is TGTGCCAGCAGCCGGACAGGCACAGATACGCAGTATTTT. Protein product: CASSRTGTDTQYF.

This rearrangement joins TRBV11-2 to TRBJ2-1, with TRBD1 as a possible D gene (6 bases). Germline values: CDR1 SGHAT, CDR2 FQNNGV. The CDR3 runs to 11 residues. Trimming took off 2 bases at V and 11 bases at J, with 7 bases between the two ends. The CDR3 DNA follows: TGTGCCAGCAGCTTACAGGGGAAGCAGTTCTTC. Residues: CASSLQGKQFF. The full variable domain, in which reference TRBV11-2 and TRBJ2-1 provide the parts outside the CDR3, is EAGVAQSPRYKIIEKRQSVAFWCNPISGHATLYWYQQILGQGPKLLIQFQNNGVVDDSQLPKDRFSAERLKGVDSTLKIQPAKLEDSAVYLCASSLQGKQFFGPGTRLTVL.

The genes are TRBV6-4 and TRBJ2-4, with D unresolved. The CDR3 contains 17 residues. CDR1 is MRHNA, CDR2 SNTAGT, per germline. Trimming removed 0 bases from V and 0 bases from J, with 12 bases in between. CDR3 DNA sequence: TGTGCCAGCAGTGACTCTTTTATCTGCGTAGCCAAAAACATTCAGTACTTC. Amino acids: CASSDSFICVAKNIQYF.

The V call is TRBV6-5, the J call TRBJ2-7, with a tentative D call TRBD2 (6 bases). Germline V gene lookup returns CDR1 MNHEY and CDR2 SVGAGI. V dropped 4 bases and J dropped 0 bases, with 10 bases sitting between them. The CDR3 has 14 residues. The DNA for the CDR3 is TGTGCCAGCAGTTTCGCGGGACCCTCCTACGAGCAGTACTTC. This gives the protein CASSFAGPSYEQYF.

This rearrangement joins TRBV4-1 to TRBJ2-5, with D unresolved. The CDR3 is made up of 13 amino acids. V was pared by 1 base and J by 5 bases, with 8 bases between. Germline CDR1 MGHRA, CDR2 YSYEKL. CDR3 bases: TGCGCCAGCAGCCAAGGGTTTGCGGAGACCCAGTACTTC. Protein sequence: CASSQGFAETQYF.